This paragraph reports one T cell receptor (beta chain). The antigen it binds to is not known. From each donor, an approximately 2.5 ml peripheral blood sample was collected into PAXgene tubes and kept at -80 degrees C. Without any T cell sorting, total RNA was extracted from whole blood using the PAXgene blood miRNA kit on an automated QIAcube. Peripheral blood from monozygotic twin pairs concordant or discordant for inflammatory bowel disease was subjected to deep TCRalpha and TCRbeta repertoire profiling with unique molecular barcoding. Smoking habits were recorded for all twin pairs, and each individual was classified as a current, former or never smoker. There are 15 amino acids in the CDR3, from cysteine to phenylalanine inclusive. The entry carries no DNA sequence. The library came from 5' RACE. The input for every TCR library was 3500 ng of total RNA. For each sample, cDNA synthesis with SMARTScribe reverse transcriptase was split into eight separate reactions. During cDNA synthesis, template switching introduced unique molecular identifiers that contained a 6-nucleotide sample barcode. TCRalpha and TCRbeta cDNA was amplified in two nested PCRs of about 16 and 10 cycles, and bead purification was carried out after each PCR. Before amplification, the cDNA was both treated with uracil DNA-glycosylase and purified with the QIAquick PCR purification kit. The second PCR was the step at which Illumina TruSeq-compatible adapters and sample-specific barcodes were added. Library quality and concentration were checked on TapeStation and Qubit, and libraries were pooled at around 4.9 ng each. Pooled libraries were sequenced on an Illumina HiSeq2500 single-index Rapid Run with 2 x 100 bp reads and custom sequencing primers. The paper's data handling went like this. PCR and sequencing errors were corrected by UMI-based consensus assembly using MiGEC version 1.2.6. MiXCR version 2.1.1 handled V(D)J alignment, clonotype assembly and CDR3 extraction. Gene usage, clonotype sharing and MAIT/NKT TCR abundance were normalised by analysing the top 1000, 10 000 and 20 000 clonotypes per sample. Diversity was computed as the inverse Simpson index with the vegan R package after downsampling to 27 000 UMIs. Paired Mann-Whitney U tests on discordant twin pairs were used, with Benjamini-Hochberg multiple-testing correction. TCRdb reprocessed the public reads and reports one entry per CDR3 protein sequence, without DNA. The V and J calls shown here were made by TCRdb, not taken from the authors' results. The sample's records list around 370,000 distinct CDR3 sequences. In total, the top ten clones hold just over 2.5% of the sample.

This record comes from a study of monozygotic twins with inflammatory bowel disease (dated by TCRdb to between 2018 and 2021). General notes on the study: The complete study included around 30 monozygotic twin pairs: 19 IBD-discordant Danish pairs and nine German pairs, of which four were IBD-concordant and five were IBD-discordant. Within discordant pairs, disease-associated traits were sought mainly by comparing IBD patients with their genetically identical healthy co-twins. Each individual had, on average, about 151 000 unique TCRalpha sequences and 181 000 unique TCRbeta sequences available for analysis. The full study reports these points: Repertoire similarity did not differ between concordant and discordant twins, which could be due to limited statistical power. No single strong signal or clonotype linked to IBD turned up in the results, so the idea that one exists was not supported. Fewer clonotypes were shared with other individuals by IBD patients than by healthy twins, most markedly in patients showing signs of disease activity. A decrease in TCRbeta repertoire diversity, as measured by inverse Simpson index, was observed in IBD patients compared with their healthy co-twins. Because patients received different immunosuppressive treatments, the repertoires may have picked up extra background noise and variability between individuals. Distinction between different T cell subtypes could not be achieved in the analysis.

The receptor comes from a human donor with ulcerative colitis or Crohn's disease, or a healthy co-twin of an affected twin (not recorded which). The sample comprised blood. The rearrangement combines TRBV12-3 or TRBV12-4 with TRBJ1-6. Here the CDR3 is given as CASSTIGRGSSPLHF.